These 14 T cell receptor beta chains came from one sample sequenced in a study of blood T cell repertoires in COVID-19. The table came from immunoSEQ multiplex PCR; TCRdb's copy has only in-frame clones and leaves some out. The repertoire has tens of thousands of clones, approximately 82% of them found once; the top ten carry 3.5% to 4.5%. Sequencing was performed on peripheral blood. The receptors shown here come from a man between 60 and 70 years old with acute or convalescent COVID-19.

CDR3 nucleotide sequence: TGTGCCAGCAGCTTATCACAGGGCTCATATGGCTACACCTTC. Protein: CASSLSQGSYGYTF. This chain joins TRBV11-2 and TRBJ1-2; possibly TRBD1 for D (6 bases). CDR1 is SGHAT and CDR2 is FQNNGV in the germline V gene. The CDR3 runs to 14 residues. Trimming removed 2 bases at V and 5 bases at J, with 12 bases between. The variable domain in full, with the rest retrieved from reference TRBV11-2 and TRBJ1-2, is EAGVAQSPRYKIIEKRQSVAFWCNPISGHATLYWYQQILGQGPKLLIQFQNNGVVDDSQLPKDRFSAERLKGVDSTLKIQPAKLEDSAVYLCASSLSQGSYGYTFGSGTRLTVV.

The V gene is TRBV24-1, the J gene TRBJ2-1; D may be TRBD1 (6 bases). Between the trimmed V and J ends, which lost 6 bases and 2 bases, there was a span of 10 bases. CDR1 is KGHDR and CDR2 is SFDVKD in the germline V gene. The CDR3 consists of 14 residues. CDR3 in amino acids: CATSTGLTYNEQFF. In DNA, the CDR3 is TGTGCCACCAGTACAGGGCTGACCTACAATGAGCAGTTCTTC.

This chain connects TRBV5-4 to TRBJ1-1; possible D gene TRBD1, 6 bases. Germline V gene sequence: CDR1 SGHNT, CDR2 YYREEE (reference sequence). CDR3 length: 13 amino acids. Trimming left V 2 bases short and J 7 bases short, with 12 bases between. The CDR3 DNA reads TGTGCCAGCAGCTTCGACAGGCTGGGTGAAGCTTTCTTT. Its translation is CASSFDRLGEAFF.

This chain joins TRBV9 and TRBJ2-3, with D possibly TRBD1 on 6 matching bases. This CDR3 region has 15 residues. V lost 2 bases to trimming and J lost 3 bases, with 13 bases between them. Germline-derived CDR1 and CDR2 are SGDLS and YYNGEE. CDR3 protein: CASSVGTGWTDTQYF. The DNA for the CDR3 is TGTGCCAGCAGCGTCGGTACAGGGTGGACAGATACGCAGTATTTT. Variable domain in full (rest from reference TRBV9 and TRBJ2-3): DSGVTQTPKHLITATGQRVTLRCSPRSGDLSVYWYQQSLDQGLQFLIQYYNGEERAKGNILERFSAQQFPDLHSELNLSSLELGDSALYFCASSVGTGWTDTQYFGPGTRLTVL.

The rearrangement links TRBV5-6 to TRBJ2-3; tentatively, D is TRBD1 (7 bases). Trimming stripped 0 bases from V and 4 bases from J, with 15 bases between. The germline V gene encodes CDR1 SGHDT and CDR2 YYEEEE. CDR3 length: 16 amino acids. The CDR3 spells CASSLAGGPRSDTQYF. In DNA form, the CDR3 reads TGTGCCAGCAGCTTGGCAGGGGGGCCTAGGTCAGATACGCAGTATTTT.

The rearrangement uses TRBV24-1 and TRBJ2-3; the match to TRBD1 covers 11 bases. J was trimmed by 6 bases and V by 5 bases; bases with no gene match: 6. In germline, CDR1 is KGHDR, CDR2 SFDVKD. The CDR3 contains 15 residues. CDR3 in DNA: TGTGCCACCAGTGGGGGGACAGGGGGTACGGATACGCAGTATTTT. It yields the protein CATSGGTGGTDTQYF.

The chain is built from TRBV9 and TRBJ2-3; D is undetermined. Germline V gives CDR1 SGDLS, CDR2 YYNGEE. V gave up 4 bases and J gave up 0 bases, with 9 bases separating them. The CDR3 is made up of 14 amino acids. The CDR3 DNA is TGTGCCAGCAGCCCTGACACAAGCACAGATACGCAGTATTTT. It codes for CASSPDTSTDTQYF.

The V gene is TRBV11-3, the J gene TRBJ2-1, with 9 bases fitting TRBD2. The V and J ends lost 3 bases and 5 bases, in that order; junction bases with no gene match: 5. In germline, CDR1 is SGHNT, CDR2 YENEEA. The CDR3 extends over 15 amino acids. The CDR3 loop reads CASSFLAGNNNEQFF. Here the CDR3 DNA reads TGTGCCAGCAGCTTCCTAGCGGGGAACAACAATGAGCAGTTCTTC.

The gene calls are TRBV24-1 and TRBJ2-2; 7 bases agree with TRBD1. The CDR3 is 11 residues long. Germline V CDR1 and CDR2: KGHDR, SFDVKD. The ends lost 10 bases at V and 6 bases at J; junction bases unmatched: 1. CDR3: CATGGPGELFF. CDR3 nucleotide sequence: TGTGCCACAGGGGGCCCCGGGGAGCTGTTTTTT.

The V gene is TRBV11-2, the J gene TRBJ2-7; D gene unclear. The CDR3 contains 14 residues. Trimming cost V 0 bases and J 1 base, with 7 bases left between them. Germline V CDR1 and CDR2: SGHAT, FQNNGV. The CDR3 DNA reads as TGTGCCAGCAGCTTAGATGGGCGATCCTACGAGCAGTACTTC. It codes for CASSLDGRSYEQYF.

V usage is TRBV2 and J usage is TRBJ1-5; the match to TRBD1 covers 9 bases. The germline gives CDR1 SNHLY, CDR2 FYNNEI. Trimming cost V 2 bases and J 4 bases; bases outside gene matches: 6. The CDR3 totals 16 residues. The CDR3: CASSESGTGINQPQHF. CDR3 DNA sequence: TGTGCCAGCAGTGAAAGCGGGACAGGGATTAATCAGCCCCAGCATTTT.

The V and J genes are TRBV2 and TRBJ1-6, with 9 positions matching TRBD1. Trimming at V came to 7 bases and at J to 8 bases, leaving 9 bases not matched to a gene. This CDR3 spans 15 amino acids. Germline CDR1 reads SNHLY; CDR2 reads FYNNEI. Here the CDR3 DNA reads TGTGCCAGCATGCCCTACAGGGGGCAATATTCACCCCTCCACTTT. This encodes CASMPYRGQYSPLHF.

This chain joins TRBV27 and TRBJ1-6; 9 bases map to TRBD1. The length of the CDR3 is 16 residues. V lost 5 bases, J lost 14 bases, and 16 bases stayed unmatched. Germline CDR1 reads MNHEY; CDR2 reads SMNVEV (reference sequence). The DNA of the CDR3 is TGTGCCAGCAGTCCTTTCAGGGGGACAGGGCCTTCTACCCTCCACTTT. It translates to CASSPFRGTGPSTLHF.

The rearrangement joins TRBV13 to TRBJ2-1; D perhaps matches TRBD2 (5 bases). The CDR3 extends over 14 amino acids. The germline V gene encodes CDR1 PRHDT and CDR2 FYEKMQ (reference sequence). Trimming removed 2 bases from V and 8 bases from J, with 13 bases in between. The CDR3 here is CASSLRVANDEQFF. The CDR3 DNA sequence: TGTGCCAGCAGCTTAAGAGTAGCGAACGATGAGCAGTTCTTC. Variable domain in full (rest from reference TRBV13 and TRBJ2-1): AAGVIQSPRHLIKEKRETATLKCYPIPRHDTVYWYQQGPGQDPQFLISFYEKMQSDKGSIPDRFSAQQFSDYHSELNMSSLELGDSALYFCASSLRVANDEQFFGPGTRLTVL.